This passage covers 32 T cell receptor beta chains from one sample sequenced in a study of metastatic and nonmetastatic thyroid tumors (dated by TCRdb to 2020 to 2022). Before undergoing thyroid surgery, none of the patients had been given any kind of treatment. The library was generated by PCR. For sequencing, an Illumina HiSeq 4000 was employed. Using fastp trimming at Q25 and MiXCR clonotype assembly, TCRdb reanalyzed the public sequencing data and kept in-frame beta chains. For this sample there are 45,000 to 50,000 clones; around 20% appear just once. Approximately 3.8% of the sample lies in the top ten. Sequencing used blood. All receptors derive from a male donor with papillary thyroid cancer or a benign thyroid nodule (not recorded which). Some clones in this sample may be carry-over from other donors' samples.

This chain joins TRBV15 and TRBJ1-1, with 7 bases fitting TRBD1. The germline gives CDR1 LNHNV, CDR2 YYDKDF (reference sequence). J was trimmed by 3 bases and V by 0 bases; bases with no gene match: 4. This CDR3 region has 15 residues. CDR3 DNA: TGTGCCACCAGCAGAGATACAGGGGATTACACTGAAGCTTTCTTT. Encoded protein: CATSRDTGDYTEAFF. The full variable domain, its missing parts supplied by reference TRBV15 and TRBJ1-1, is DAMVIQNPRYQVTQFGKPVTLSCSQTLNHNVMYWYQQKSSQAPKLLFHYYDKDFNNEADTPDNFQSRRPNTSFCFLDIRSPGLGDTAMYLCATSRDTGDYTEAFFGQGTRLTVV.

This clone came up many times. The CDR3 loop is CASSFPGGKGEQYF. The CDR3 nucleotides are TGTGCCAGCAGCTTCCCAGGGGGTAAAGGCGAGCAGTACTTC. The chain has TRBV11-2 and TRBJ2-7; TRBD1 agrees at 7 bases. The CDR3 consists of 14 residues. J lost 6 bases, V lost 3 bases, and 8 bases had no gene match. Germline V gives CDR1 SGHAT, CDR2 FQNNGV.

This clone was found many times. CDR3 DNA: TGTGCCAGCAGCGCCGGACGGTACAATGAGCAGTTCTTC. As protein: CASSAGRYNEQFF. This rearrangement joins TRBV9 to TRBJ2-1; no clear D gene. CDR1 and CDR2 (germline): SGDLS, YYNGEE. Deletions cut 3 bases from V and 4 bases from J, with 8 bases between. The CDR3 totals 13 residues.

This clone was recorded many times. Other DNA sequences of this sample code for an identical CDR3. The V and J genes are TRBV7-2 and TRBJ2-2, with D possibly matching TRBD2 (5 bases). The CDR3 loop spans 14 amino acids. V dropped 6 bases and J dropped 4 bases, with 12 bases sitting between them. The germline gives CDR1 SGHTA, CDR2 FQGNSA. The CDR3 DNA sequence: TGTGCCAGCAGGACGGGGATAGGCACCGGGGAGCTGTTTTTT. Amino acid sequence: CASRTGIGTGELFF.

As for this clone: Just one base apart from a much larger clone, this may be a read error. The same CDR3 is also encoded by other DNA sequences in this sample. The rearrangement links TRBV27 to TRBJ2-5; 10 bases are shared with TRBD2. The ends lost 8 bases at V and 3 bases at J; junction bases unmatched: 9. This CDR3 spans 15 amino acids. CDR1 and CDR2 (germline): MNHEY, SMNVEV (reference sequence). CDR3 protein: CASLVASGREETQYF. The CDR3 DNA reads as TGTGCCAGCCTCGTCGCCAGCGGGAGGGAAGAGACCCAGTACTTC.

There are many counts of this clone. Relative to the germline gene, one junction end is altered; a read error may explain this. The chain recombines TRBV7-7 with TRBJ2-5, with 8 bases lining up with TRBD2. The CDR3 is 13 residues long. Germline loops: CDR1 SSHAT, CDR2 FNYEAQ (reference sequence). The CDR3 DNA sequence: TGTGCTAGCAGCTTACGGGAGGGGGAGACCCAGTACTTC. Encoded protein: CASSLREGETQYF.

This clone was seen at least ten times. The CDR3 sequence: CSASRTGNEQFF. CDR3 sequence (DNA): TGCAGTGCTAGTCGTACAGGGAATGAGCAGTTCTTC. This chain links TRBV20-1 with TRBJ2-1, with D perhaps matching TRBD1 (6 bases). Germline V gives CDR1 DFQATT, CDR2 SNEGSKA (reference sequence). V lost 3 bases to trimming and J lost 7 bases, with 10 bases between them. The CDR3 consists of 12 residues.

This clone was observed many times. This chain connects TRBV28 to TRBJ2-7, with D hard to call. The V and J ends lost 3 bases and 6 bases respectively, with 15 bases between them. The germline gives CDR1 MDHEN, CDR2 SYDVKM. The CDR3 loop spans 14 amino acids. As DNA, the CDR3 is TGTGCCAGCAGTTTCCTGAACAGCCTGGGCGAGCAGTACTTC. Translating gives CASSFLNSLGEQYF. The entire variable domain, with the rest obtained from reference TRBV28 and TRBJ2-7, is as follows: DVKVTQSSRYLVKRTGEKVFLECVQDMDHENMFWYRQDPGLGLRLIYFSYDVKMKEKGDIPEGYSVSREKKERFSLILESASTNQTSMYLCASSFLNSLGEQYFGPGTRLTVT.

This clone was recorded at least ten times. At one of its ends the junction is not consistent with the germline gene, which may arise from a read error. J is TRBJ2-7 and V is TRBV5-1, with D perhaps TRBD2 (5 bases). Germline values: CDR1 SGHRS, CDR2 YFSETQ. The CDR3 runs to 15 residues. In DNA form, the CDR3 reads TGCGCCGGCAGCTTGGGCGGGTCTACCTCCTACGAGCAGTACTTC. Its protein is CAGSLGGSTSYEQYF.

This clone was seen a handful of times. This chain joins TRBV6-1 and TRBJ2-7; 7 bases are a match to TRBD1. Germline CDR1 reads MNHNS; CDR2 reads SASEGT. V trimming: 0 bases; J trimming: 4 bases; junction bases outside the gene matches: 9. This CDR3 comprises 16 residues. DNA of the CDR3: TGTGCCAGCAGTGAAGCGGGGCGGCAGGGGGTGTACGAGCAGTACTTC. This sequence encodes CASSEAGRQGVYEQYF.

This clone was detected ten times or more. The V call is TRBV5-1, the J call TRBJ2-4; D is perhaps TRBD1 or TRBD2 (5 bases each). Germline V CDR1 and CDR2: SGHRS, YFSETQ. The CDR3 contains 15 residues. The V end lost 4 bases, the J end lost 8 bases, and 19 bases lay between the germline ends. CDR3 sequence reads: CASSVGGAVGDIQYF. The CDR3 DNA reads TGCGCCAGCAGCGTGGGTGGGGCCGTGGGAGACATTCAGTACTTC.

At least ten counts were recorded for this clone. The chain is built from TRBV5-5 and TRBJ1-5; D gene uncertain. V lost 0 bases, J lost 6 bases, and 4 bases lay in between. Germline lookup yields CDR1 SGHKS and CDR2 YYEKEE (reference sequence). The CDR3 loop spans 12 amino acids. The CDR3 loop reads CASSLEGQPQHF. DNA of the CDR3: TGTGCCAGCAGCTTGGAAGGTCAGCCCCAGCATTTT.

This clone appeared many times. J is TRBJ1-5 and V is TRBV6-2 or TRBV6-3; a possible D gene is TRBD1 (5 bases). The V gene lost 5 bases and the J gene lost 3 bases, with 17 bases spanning the gap. This CDR3 comprises 16 residues. CDR1 MNHEY and CDR2 SVGEGT come from the germline V gene. The CDR3 nucleotides are TGTGCCAGCAGTACCACTGTATCAGGGTACAATCAGCCCCAGCATTTT. Translated, it gives CASSTTVSGYNQPQHF.

This clone occurred many times. The CDR3 spells CASSIEGAGAQPQHF. CDR3 nucleotides: TGTGCCAGCTCAATCGAGGGGGCGGGAGCCCAGCCCCAGCATTTT. The V and J genes are TRBV6-1 and TRBJ1-5; 7 bases match TRBD1. CDR1 MNHNS and CDR2 SASEGT come from the germline V gene. V was clipped by 8 bases and J by 7 bases; unmatched bases: 14. CDR3 length: 15 residues.

This clone was observed many times. This chain links TRBV24-1 with TRBJ2-1; D may be TRBD1 or TRBD2 (5 bases each). The V gene lost 3 bases and the J gene lost 2 bases, with 13 bases spanning the gap. Germline assignment: CDR1 KGHDR and CDR2 SFDVKD. The length of the CDR3 is 16 residues. The CDR3 loop reads CATSDGTAVTYNEQFF. The CDR3, as DNA: TGTGCCACCAGTGATGGGACGGCTGTAACCTACAATGAGCAGTTCTTC.

This clone was detected ten times or more. V usage is TRBV6-5 and J usage is TRBJ2-1; unclear D gene. The CDR3 has 17 amino acids. Germline V gene sequence: CDR1 MNHEY, CDR2 SVGAGI. V lost 3 bases and J lost 0, with 15 bases in between. The CDR3 nucleotides read TGTGCCAGCAGTTATGGTGGTGGCTGGCGCTCCTACAATGAGCAGTTCTTC. It codes for CASSYGGGWRSYNEQFF.

Many counts were recorded for this clone. The gene calls are TRBV7-9 and TRBJ1-5; a possible D gene is TRBD1 (6 bases). Trimming shortened V by 5 bases and J by 6 bases, and 20 bases separated the two germline ends. CDR3 length equals 16 residues. The germline V gene has CDR1 SEHNR and CDR2 FQNEAQ (reference sequence). This CDR3 is CASSQNTDRESQPQHF. The CDR3 DNA sequence: TGTGCCAGCAGCCAAAATACGGACAGAGAGAGTCAGCCCCAGCATTTT.

Note on this clone: The identical CDR3 is also encoded by other nucleotide sequences in the sample. The chain uses TRBV15 and TRBJ2-7; D call uncertain. CDR3 length equals 15 residues. Germline-derived CDR1 and CDR2 are LNHNV and YYDKDF (reference sequence). Between the trimmed V and J ends, which lost 0 bases and 3 bases, there was a span of 12 bases. The DNA for the CDR3 is TGTGCCACCAGCAGAGAGGGTAACAGCAACTACGAGCAGTACTTC. Residues: CATSREGNSNYEQYF.

The sample holds many counts of this clone. The chain couples TRBV5-1 to TRBJ2-1; 8 bases are a match to TRBD2. V lost 3 bases and J lost 3; bases outside the gene matches: 5. CDR1 and CDR2 (germline): SGHRS, YFSETQ. The CDR3 runs to 15 residues. CDR3 DNA sequence: TGCGCCAGCAGCTCAATAGCGGGATACTACAATGAGCAGTTCTTC. Protein sequence: CASSSIAGYYNEQFF.

This clone has just a few counts. The germline gene is not matched at one end of the junction; a read error may be the cause. The chain has TRBV28 and TRBJ1-5, with D possibly TRBD1 on 6 matching bases. Per the germline V gene, CDR1 is MDHEN and CDR2 is SYDVKM. This CDR3 has 14 amino acids. The CDR3 DNA reads TGTGTCAGCATCGGAGGGGGTTTCAATCAGCCCCAGCATTTT. It encodes CVSIGGGFNQPQHF.

The chain employs TRBV29-1 and TRBJ1-2; 7 nucleotides agree with TRBD1. Trimming took 2 bases from V and 10 from J; bases not matched to a gene: 16. CDR1 is SQVTM, CDR2 ANQGSEA, per germline. The CDR3 covers 15 residues. For the CDR3, the DNA is TGCAGCGTTGAAATTTGGGTGACAGGGTCCGGTGTCTACACCTTC. The encoded protein is CSVEIWVTGSGVYTF.

The sample holds a few counts of this clone. V is TRBV5-1 and J is TRBJ2-3; 7 bases are shared with TRBD2. Germline V gives CDR1 SGHRS, CDR2 YFSETQ. The CDR3 extends over 16 amino acids. J was trimmed by 4 bases and V by 2 bases; bases with no gene match: 10. The CDR3 spells CASSLRAIAGADTQYF. The CDR3 bases are TGCGCCAGCAGCTTAAGGGCAATCGCGGGGGCAGATACGCAGTATTTT.

At least ten counts were recorded for this clone. The chain uses TRBV6-5 and TRBJ2-7, with D perhaps TRBD1 or TRBD2 (5 bases each). This CDR3 region has 14 residues. Germline V gives CDR1 MNHEY, CDR2 SVGAGI. Deletions cut 2 bases from V and 6 bases from J, with 14 bases between. CDR3 nucleotides: TGTGCCAGCAGTTACGAGGCAGGGAGAGGCGAGCAGTACTTC. As protein: CASSYEAGRGEQYF.

This clone has a count of ten or more. The genes are TRBV5-1 and TRBJ2-1; D may correspond to TRBD1 or TRBD2 (5 bases each). Germline values: CDR1 SGHRS, CDR2 YFSETQ. Trimming stripped 0 bases from V and 5 bases from J, with 15 bases between. CDR3 size: 16 residues. CDR3 sequence: CASSLVPGAPNNEQFF. In DNA, the CDR3 is TGCGCCAGCAGCTTGGTCCCCGGGGCCCCGAACAATGAGCAGTTCTTC.

This clone was counted only a few times. In nucleotides, the CDR3 is TGCAGCGTTGATGGGACAGGGTCGGCTGAAGCTTTCTTT. It yields the protein CSVDGTGSAEAFF. The chain links TRBV29-1 to TRBJ1-1, with 9 bases that match TRBD1. Germline V gene lookup returns CDR1 SQVTM and CDR2 ANQGSEA. Germline trimming cut 3 bases from V and 6 bases from J; bases unmatched to any gene: 5. The length of the CDR3 is 13 residues.

Turning to this clone: At one of its ends the junction is not consistent with the germline gene, which may arise from a read error. The V call is TRBV10-1, the J call TRBJ1-6, with D possibly TRBD1 on 6 matching bases. Germline values: CDR1 WNHNN, CDR2 SYGVQD (reference sequence). The CDR3 is 13 residues long. In DNA form, the CDR3 reads TGCGCCAGCTCCGAGGGGGATAATTCACCCATCCACTTT. Protein sequence: CASSEGDNSPIHF.

In its sample, this clone was seen many times. The rearrangement links TRBV6-1 to TRBJ2-7; D is possibly TRBD1 (7 bases). The CDR3 runs to 13 residues. The V end lost 6 bases, the J end lost 6 bases, and 15 bases lay between the germline ends. The germline V gene has CDR1 MNHNS and CDR2 SASEGT. The CDR3 DNA reads TGTGCCAGCAGCAGGGGGGTCTCGGTCGAGCAGTACTTC. As protein: CASSRGVSVEQYF.

This clone was found a few times. This chain uses TRBV12-3 or TRBV12-4 with TRBJ2-1; TRBD2 matches 16 bases. Germline trimming cut 5 bases from V and 8 bases from J; bases unmatched to any gene: 9. CDR3 length equals 17 residues. The CDR3 here is CASSPPRGTSGRDEQFF. The CDR3 DNA follows: TGTGCCAGCAGTCCTCCCCGCGGGACTAGCGGGAGGGATGAGCAGTTCTTC.

As concerns this clone: This sequence may be a read error, since a much larger clone differs from it by one base. The chain carries TRBV6-1 and TRBJ1-2; 8 nucleotides agree with TRBD1. Trimming cost V 7 bases and J 14 bases; bases outside gene matches: 9. The V gene's germline CDR1 is MNHNS and CDR2 SASEGT. This CDR3 has 11 amino acids. CDR3 loop: CASIPRQGSTF. The CDR3 nucleotides are TGTGCCAGCATCCCCCGACAGGGGAGTACCTTC.

Turning to this clone: A much larger clone differs from this one at a single base, so this may be a read error. Other nucleotide sequences in the sample specify the same CDR3. The chain carries TRBV4-2 and TRBJ2-2, with D possibly being TRBD1 or TRBD2 (5 bases each). The germline gives CDR1 LGHNA, CDR2 YNFKEQ. The CDR3 sequence is 16 residues long. Trimming took off 0 bases at V and 7 bases at J, with 15 bases between the two ends. CDR3 sequence: CASSQDTSGGVGELFF. CDR3 nucleotide sequence: TGTGCCAGCAGCCAAGATACTAGTGGGGGAGTCGGGGAGCTGTTTTTT.

This clone was seen at least ten times. The V call is TRBV5-4, the J call TRBJ1-2; the D gene is possibly TRBD1 (6 bases). Germline-derived CDR1 and CDR2 are SGHNT and YYREEE (reference sequence). The CDR3 contains 19 residues. Trimming took off 0 bases at V and 3 bases at J, with 24 bases between the two ends. CDR3 region: CASSLDYYSTGPGDYGYTF. Here the CDR3 DNA reads TGTGCCAGCAGCTTGGACTATTACTCCACAGGGCCGGGAGACTATGGCTACACCTTC.

This clone was recorded many times. The chain links TRBV20-1 to TRBJ2-7; D possibly corresponds to TRBD1 (6 bases). The CDR3 extends over 15 amino acids. Looked up from germline, CDR1 is DFQATT and CDR2 is SNEGSKA (reference sequence). V lost 3 bases to trimming and J lost 1 base, with 16 bases between them. CDR3 nucleotides: TGCAGTGCTAGCTTTGGACAGCTTCCTTCCTACGAGCAGTACTTC. Protein sequence: CSASFGQLPSYEQYF.